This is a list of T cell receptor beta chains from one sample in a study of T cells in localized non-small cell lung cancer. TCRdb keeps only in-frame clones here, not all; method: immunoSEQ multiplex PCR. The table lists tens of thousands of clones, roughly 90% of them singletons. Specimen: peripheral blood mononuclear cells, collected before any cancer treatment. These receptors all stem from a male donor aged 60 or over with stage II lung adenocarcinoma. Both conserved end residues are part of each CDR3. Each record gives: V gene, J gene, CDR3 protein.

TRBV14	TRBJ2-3	CASSQDQGQGSDTQYF
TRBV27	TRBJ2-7	CASSRLAGGYEQYF
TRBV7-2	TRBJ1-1	CASSFRREGTEAFF
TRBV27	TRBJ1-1	CASSFIVQGQAFF
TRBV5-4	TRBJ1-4	CASSDQAGDRLFF
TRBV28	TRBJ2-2	CASQGGDWITGELFF
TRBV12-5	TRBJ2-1	CASGLVISDYNEQFF
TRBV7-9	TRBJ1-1	CASSSLTRQEDEAFF
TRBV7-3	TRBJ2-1	CASSSPGTSLNEQFF
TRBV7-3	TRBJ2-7	CASSLLAGSYEQYF
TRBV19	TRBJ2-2	CASGHRNTGELFF
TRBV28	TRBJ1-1	CASRVYEGGKAFF
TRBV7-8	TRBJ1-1	CASSLDRGSEAFF
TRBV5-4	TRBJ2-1	CASSLMGGWGEQFF
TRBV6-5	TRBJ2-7	CASSYSLAFSYEQYF
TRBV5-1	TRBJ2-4	CASSRDGNIQYF
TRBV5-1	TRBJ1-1	CASSLVGQVEAFF
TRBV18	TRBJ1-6	CASSIPERNSPLHF
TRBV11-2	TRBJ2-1	CASSLGGEQFF